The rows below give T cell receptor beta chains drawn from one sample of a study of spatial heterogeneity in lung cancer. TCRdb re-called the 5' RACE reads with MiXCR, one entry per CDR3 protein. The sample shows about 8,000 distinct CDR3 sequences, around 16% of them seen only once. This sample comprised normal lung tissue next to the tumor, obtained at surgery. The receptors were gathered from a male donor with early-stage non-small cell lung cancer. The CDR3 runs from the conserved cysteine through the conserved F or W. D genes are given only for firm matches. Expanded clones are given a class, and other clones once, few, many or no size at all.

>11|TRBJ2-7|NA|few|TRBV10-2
TGCGCCAGCAGCACCCCGGCCGAGCAGTACTTC
CASSTPAEQYF
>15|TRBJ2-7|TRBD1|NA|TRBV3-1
TGTGCCAGCAGCCAAGGCCTGACAGGGAAGAACGAGCAGTACTTC
CASSQGLTGKNEQYF
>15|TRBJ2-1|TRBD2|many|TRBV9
TGTGCCAGCAGCCCGGGGGCTAGCGGGGTAAATGAGCAGTTCTTC
CASSPGASGVNEQFF
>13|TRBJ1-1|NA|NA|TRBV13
TGTGCCAGTAGCCGGAAGGAGGGGCGTGAAGCTTTCTTT
CASSRKEGREAFF
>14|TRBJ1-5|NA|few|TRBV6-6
TGTGCCAGCAGCCCGGGACGGTTCGATCAGCCCCAGCATTTT
CASSPGRFDQPQHF
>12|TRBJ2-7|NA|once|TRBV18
TGTGCCAGCTCACCCGGACGGGACGAGCAGTACTTC
CASSPGRDEQYF
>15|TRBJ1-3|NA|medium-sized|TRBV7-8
TGTGCCAGCAGCATTTCAGAGAGCTCTGGAAACACCATATATTTT
CASSISESSGNTIYF
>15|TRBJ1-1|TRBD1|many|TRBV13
TGTGCCTCTAACACAGGGGAAGTGAAAGCGACTGAAGCTTTCTTT
CASNTGEVKATEAFF
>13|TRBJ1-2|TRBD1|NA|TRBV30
TGTGCCTGGAGTGGGACAGGGATCTATGGCTACACCTTC
CAWSGTGIYGYTF
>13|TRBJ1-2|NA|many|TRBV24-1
TGTGCCACCAGACAATCGGGTTATTATGGCTACACCTTC
CATRQSGYYGYTF
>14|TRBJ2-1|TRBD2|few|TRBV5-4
TGTGCCAGCAGCACGACTAGCGGGAGTAATGAGCAGTTCTTC
CASSTTSGSNEQFF
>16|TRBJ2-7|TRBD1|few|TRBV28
TGTGCCAGCAGTCTCAGACCGGGACAGGCAACCTACGAGCAGTACTTC
CASSLRPGQATYEQYF
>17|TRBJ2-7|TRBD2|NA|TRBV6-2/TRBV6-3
TGTGCCAGCAGTTACTCGACTTCTAGCGGGAGGGCCTACGAGCAGTACTTC
CASSYSTSSGRAYEQYF
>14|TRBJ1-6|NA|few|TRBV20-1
TGCAGTGCTAGCGGGGACACTAATAATTCACCCCTCCACTTT
CSASGDTNNSPLHF
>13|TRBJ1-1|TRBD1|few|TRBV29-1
TGCAGCGCTCGGACAGGATCCAACACTGAAGCTTTCTTT
CSARTGSNTEAFF
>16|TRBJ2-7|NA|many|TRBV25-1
TGTGCCAGCAAGCTTTTGGGTAAACTACCTACCTACGAGCAGTACTTC
CASKLLGKLPTYEQYF
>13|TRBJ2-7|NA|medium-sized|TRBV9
TGTGCCAGCAGCGTAGGGGAAAGCTACGAGCAGTACTTC
CASSVGESYEQYF
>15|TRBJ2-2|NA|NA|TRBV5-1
TGCGCCAGCAGCGTGGGACAACCGGGGACCGGGGAGCTGTTTTTT
CASSVGQPGTGELFF
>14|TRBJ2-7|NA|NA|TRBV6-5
TGTGCCAGCAGTTACGACACTCGGTCCTACGAGCAGTACTTC
CASSYDTRSYEQYF
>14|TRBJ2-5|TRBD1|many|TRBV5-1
TGCGCCAGCAGCCACGGGACAGGGCAAGAGACCCAGTACTTC
CASSHGTGQETQYF
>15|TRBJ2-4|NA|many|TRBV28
TGTGCCAGCAGTCTGGAAAGGCGGGCCAAAAACATTCAGTACTTC
CASSLERRAKNIQYF
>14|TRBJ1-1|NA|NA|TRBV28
TGTGCCAGCAGTATAACTACCCCGCGGGGAGAAGCTTTCTTT
CASSITTPRGEAFF
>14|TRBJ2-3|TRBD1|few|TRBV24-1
TGTGCCACCGTCGGGACAGGTCCCACAGATACGCAGTATTTT
CATVGTGPTDTQYF
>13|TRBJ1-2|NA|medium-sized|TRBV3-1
TGTGCCAGCGGAGCGGGAGCTAACTATGGCTACACCTTC
CASGAGANYGYTF
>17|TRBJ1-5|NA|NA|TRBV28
TGTGCCAGCAGTTTCCCCCAGGGCCCTTCGAGCAATCAGCCCCAGCATTTT
CASSFPQGPSSNQPQHF
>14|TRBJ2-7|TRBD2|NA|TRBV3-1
TGTGCCAGCACCGTTAGCGGGAGCCCAGTGGAGCAGTACTTC
CASTVSGSPVEQYF
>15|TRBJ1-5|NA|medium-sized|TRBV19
TGTGCCAGTAGTATCAAGGACTCTCTCAATCAGCCCCAGCATTTT
CASSIKDSLNQPQHF
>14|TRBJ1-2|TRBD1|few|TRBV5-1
TGCGCCAGCAGCATCCGGGACAGACGATATGGCTACACCTTC
CASSIRDRRYGYTF
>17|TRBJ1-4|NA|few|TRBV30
TGTGCCTGGAGTGTAGCGGCAGCAGGAGCACCCAATGAAAAACTGTTTTTT
CAWSVAAAGAPNEKLFF
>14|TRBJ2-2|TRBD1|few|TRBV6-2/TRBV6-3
TGTGCCAGCCTACAGGGGCTCGTCACCGGGGAGCTGTTTTTT
CASLQGLVTGELFF
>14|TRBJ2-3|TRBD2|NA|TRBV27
TGTGCCAGCAGGGGGGGGGAGATTGGAGATACGCAGTATTTT
CASRGGEIGDTQYF
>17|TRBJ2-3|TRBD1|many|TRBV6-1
TGTGCCAGCAGTCCACGGACAGGGGGAACTAGCACAGATACGCAGTATTTT
CASSPRTGGTSTDTQYF
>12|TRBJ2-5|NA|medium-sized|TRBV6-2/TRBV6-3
TGTGCCAGTCAGGGGCCTGGAGAGACCCAGTACTTC
CASQGPGETQYF
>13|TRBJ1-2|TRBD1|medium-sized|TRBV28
TGTGCCAGCAAGAGACAGGGTCGTGATGGCTACACCTTC
CASKRQGRDGYTF
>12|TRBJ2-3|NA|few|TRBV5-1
TGCGCCAGCCTGCCGCCAGCAGATACGCAGTATTTT
CASLPPADTQYF
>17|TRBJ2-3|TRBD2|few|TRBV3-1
TGTGCCAGCAGCCAAGAGAGAGCTAGCGGGGCTGGGGGAACGCAGTATTTT
CASSQERASGAGGTQYF
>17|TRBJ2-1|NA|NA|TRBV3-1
TGTGCCAGCAGCCAATTTGGATTCCCCCGATCCTACAATGAGCAGTTCTTC
CASSQFGFPRSYNEQFF
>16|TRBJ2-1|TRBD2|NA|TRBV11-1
TGTGCCAGCAGCTACTTAGTAGCGGGAGCGGGCAATGAGCAGTTCTTC
CASSYLVAGAGNEQFF
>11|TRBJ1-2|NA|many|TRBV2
TGTGCCAGCAAAGAGTCCTATGGCTACACCTTC
CASKESYGYTF
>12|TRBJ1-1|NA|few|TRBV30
TGTGCCTGGAGTGTACTTGGAACTGAAGCTTTCTTT
CAWSVLGTEAFF
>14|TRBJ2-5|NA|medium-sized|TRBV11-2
TGTGCCAGCAGCTTAGATTTTGGAGGAGAGACCCAGTACTTC
CASSLDFGGETQYF
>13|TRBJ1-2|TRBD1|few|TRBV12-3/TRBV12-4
TGTGCCAGCAGTTCCGGGACAGGGAGGTTCTACACCTTC
CASSSGTGRFYTF
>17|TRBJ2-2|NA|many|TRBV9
TGTGCCAGCAGCGCGACTCCCCTCGAAACGAACACCGTGGAGCTGTTTTTT
CASSATPLETNTVELFF
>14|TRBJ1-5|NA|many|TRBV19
TGTGCCAGTAGTCCAATGGGGACCAATCAGCCCCAGCATTTT
CASSPMGTNQPQHF
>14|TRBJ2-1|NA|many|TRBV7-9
TGTGCCAGCAGCTTAGGGGGTTCGAACAATGAGCAGTTCTTC
CASSLGGSNNEQFF
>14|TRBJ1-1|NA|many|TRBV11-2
TGTGCCAGCAGCTTTTATCGGGCGAACACTGAAGCTTTCTTT
CASSFYRANTEAFF
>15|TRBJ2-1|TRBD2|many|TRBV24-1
TGTGCCACCAGTGACGGACTAGCGGGAAGCTATGAGCAGTTCTTC
CATSDGLAGSYEQFF